Listed below are T cell receptor beta chains from one sample, sequenced in a study of blood T cell repertoires in COVID-19. The repertoire was sequenced with immunoSEQ multiplex PCR; TCRdb's copy has only in-frame clones and lacks some. Of 250,000 to 350,000 clones listed, roughly 80% were seen once; the top ten hold approximately 14%. Source material: peripheral blood. These receptors all stem from a person aged 65-85 years with COVID-19, enrolled during active disease. Both conserved end residues are part of each CDR3. Each record gives: J gene, clone size, V gene, D gene, CDR3 DNA, CDR3 protein. The D gene is left open where the match is weak. Only part of the rows carry a size: once, few, many, or a class if the clone is expanded.

J gene: TRBJ1-1
clone size: -
V gene: TRBV6-5
D gene: TRBD1
CDR3 DNA: TGTGCCAGCAGTTTTCTACAGGGGCGGTCTGAAGCTTTCTTT
CDR3 protein: CASSFLQGRSEAFF

J gene: TRBJ2-3
clone size: -
V gene: TRBV5-1
D gene: -
CDR3 DNA: TGCGCCAGCAGCTTGAGGACCTTACGGGGAAGCACAGATACGCAGTATTTT
CDR3 protein: CASSLRTLRGSTDTQYF

J gene: TRBJ2-2
clone size: -
V gene: TRBV29-1
D gene: -
CDR3 DNA: TGCAGCGTTATCGACAGGATCAACACCGGGGAGCTGTTTTTT
CDR3 protein: CSVIDRINTGELFF

J gene: TRBJ1-4
clone size: -
V gene: TRBV28
D gene: -
CDR3 DNA: TGTGCCAGCAGGCGAGGGCAGTTTGAAAAACTGTTTTTT
CDR3 protein: CASRRGQFEKLFF

J gene: TRBJ2-7
clone size: many
V gene: TRBV7-9
D gene: -
CDR3 DNA: TGTGCCAGCAGCTTAGGAACAGGATACTACGAGCAGTACTTC
CDR3 protein: CASSLGTGYYEQYF

J gene: TRBJ2-7
clone size: -
V gene: TRBV7-2
D gene: -
CDR3 DNA: TGTGCCAGCAGCTTAGTCGGGAACTACGAGCAGTACTTC
CDR3 protein: CASSLVGNYEQYF

J gene: TRBJ2-7
clone size: few
V gene: TRBV4-1
D gene: -
CDR3 DNA: TGCGCCAGCAGTCGTACGCAGGGCTCCTACGAGCAGTACTTC
CDR3 protein: CASSRTQGSYEQYF

J gene: TRBJ1-1
clone size: -
V gene: TRBV6-5
D gene: -
CDR3 DNA: TGTGCCAGCAGTTACAGGTCTCAGGGCACTGAAGCTTTCTTT
CDR3 protein: CASSYRSQGTEAFF

J gene: TRBJ2-3
clone size: -
V gene: TRBV12-3/TRBV12-4
D gene: -
CDR3 DNA: TGTGCCAGCAGTTTACAGAGCACAGATACGCAGTATTTT
CDR3 protein: CASSLQSTDTQYF

J gene: TRBJ2-3
clone size: -
V gene: TRBV4-2
D gene: TRBD2
CDR3 DNA: TGTGCCAGCAGCCAAGATGGGACGGGAGGACCCACAGATACGCAGTATTTT
CDR3 protein: CASSQDGTGGPTDTQYF

J gene: TRBJ2-1
clone size: -
V gene: TRBV19
D gene: TRBD2
CDR3 DNA: TGTGCCAGTAGTTCCCGGACTAGCGGGGGGGCCTACAATGAGCAGTTCTTC
CDR3 protein: CASSSRTSGGAYNEQFF

J gene: TRBJ1-5
clone size: -
V gene: TRBV19
D gene: -
CDR3 DNA: TGTGCCAGTAGTATTGGAGGGTGGGGCAACAATCAGCCCCAGCATTTT
CDR3 protein: CASSIGGWGNNQPQHF

J gene: TRBJ2-4
clone size: -
V gene: TRBV3-1/TRBV3-2
D gene: -
CDR3 DNA: TGTGCCAGCAGCCAACACCCAGGGGTTGGAAACATTCAGTACTTC
CDR3 protein: CASSQHPGVGNIQYF

J gene: TRBJ1-5
clone size: -
V gene: TRBV6-5
D gene: TRBD1
CDR3 DNA: TGTGCCAGCAGGGAGACAGGGCCCAATCAGCCCCAGCATTTT
CDR3 protein: CASRETGPNQPQHF

J gene: TRBJ2-1
clone size: -
V gene: TRBV14
D gene: -
CDR3 DNA: TGTGCCAGCAGCCAAGCTAGATCTTACAATGAGCAGTTCTTC
CDR3 protein: CASSQARSYNEQFF

J gene: TRBJ2-6
clone size: -
V gene: TRBV18
D gene: -
CDR3 DNA: TGTGCCAGCTCCTTACGACACGAGAACTCTGGGGCCAACGTCCTGACTTTC
CDR3 protein: CASSLRHENSGANVLTF

J gene: TRBJ1-4
clone size: few
V gene: TRBV7-9
D gene: -
CDR3 DNA: TGTGCCAGCAGTCCAGCGGGGAAGCCAACTAATGAAAAACTGTTTTTT
CDR3 protein: CASSPAGKPTNEKLFF

J gene: TRBJ1-6
clone size: few
V gene: TRBV27
D gene: -
CDR3 DNA: TGTGCCAGCAGTTTTGGGGTCCAGGGTAATTCACCCCTCCACTTT
CDR3 protein: CASSFGVQGNSPLHF

J gene: TRBJ2-7
clone size: -
V gene: TRBV7-9
D gene: TRBD2
CDR3 DNA: TGTGCCAGCAGCTTCGGACTAGCGGGAGGCGAGCAGTACTTC
CDR3 protein: CASSFGLAGGEQYF

J gene: TRBJ2-1
clone size: -
V gene: TRBV1
D gene: -
CDR3 DNA: TGCACCAGCAGCAACCGGGACAGGACGGTCAAACGCTCCTACAATGAGCAGTTCTTC
CDR3 protein: CTSSNRDRTVKRSYNEQFF

J gene: TRBJ2-2
clone size: -
V gene: TRBV12-3/TRBV12-4
D gene: -
CDR3 DNA: TGTGCCAGCAGTTTTAGGGGCACCGGGGAGCTGTTTTTT
CDR3 protein: CASSFRGTGELFF

J gene: TRBJ1-6
clone size: -
V gene: TRBV5-1
D gene: TRBD1
CDR3 DNA: TGCGCCAGCAGCTTCAAGACAGGGATTGATTCACCCCTCCACTTT
CDR3 protein: CASSFKTGIDSPLHF

J gene: TRBJ2-2
clone size: -
V gene: TRBV27
D gene: -
CDR3 DNA: TGTGCCAGCAGTATACACAGGGTCGGGGAGCTGTTTTTT
CDR3 protein: CASSIHRVGELFF

J gene: TRBJ2-3
clone size: few
V gene: TRBV6-6
D gene: TRBD2
CDR3 DNA: TGTGCCAGCAGTTTCGGGGGGGCTACCTTACCAGATACGCAGTATTTT
CDR3 protein: CASSFGGATLPDTQYF

J gene: TRBJ2-2
clone size: few
V gene: TRBV5-1
D gene: -
CDR3 DNA: TGCGCCAGCAGAAGGGACTTGGACACCGGGGAGCTGTTTTTT
CDR3 protein: CASRRDLDTGELFF

J gene: TRBJ1-6
clone size: -
V gene: TRBV14
D gene: -
CDR3 DNA: TGTGCCAGCAGCCAAGTATCCGGTTCACCCCTCCACTTT
CDR3 protein: CASSQVSGSPLHF

J gene: TRBJ1-2
clone size: -
V gene: TRBV6-5
D gene: TRBD1
CDR3 DNA: TGTGCCAGCAGTTACCCGGGACAGGGACCCCATGGCTACACCTTC
CDR3 protein: CASSYPGQGPHGYTF

J gene: TRBJ2-7
clone size: -
V gene: TRBV27
D gene: TRBD2
CDR3 DNA: TGTGCCAGCAGTTCAAGCGGGAGCTACGAGCAGTACTTC
CDR3 protein: CASSSSGSYEQYF

J gene: TRBJ2-3
clone size: -
V gene: TRBV28
D gene: -
CDR3 DNA: TGTGCCAGCAGTTCTACTCCTAGAGACACAGATACGCAGTATTTT
CDR3 protein: CASSSTPRDTDTQYF

J gene: TRBJ2-1
clone size: -
V gene: TRBV14
D gene: TRBD2
CDR3 DNA: TGTGCCAGCCAAGCGGGGTACTCCTACAATGAGCAGTTCTTC
CDR3 protein: CASQAGYSYNEQFF

J gene: TRBJ1-1
clone size: -
V gene: TRBV7-2
D gene: -
CDR3 DNA: TGTGCCAGCAGCTTATACCCCCCAGGACAGTCCTACACTGAAGCTTTCTTT
CDR3 protein: CASSLYPPGQSYTEAFF

J gene: TRBJ1-5
clone size: -
V gene: TRBV10-3
D gene: TRBD1
CDR3 DNA: TGTGCCATACGACAGGGCGAGGGACCCCAGCATTTT
CDR3 protein: CAIRQGEGPQHF

J gene: TRBJ2-2
clone size: -
V gene: TRBV30
D gene: -
CDR3 DNA: TGTGCCTGGGACCGAAGTTTAGTGACCGGGGAGCTGTTTTTT
CDR3 protein: CAWDRSLVTGELFF

J gene: TRBJ2-5
clone size: -
V gene: TRBV24-1
D gene: TRBD1
CDR3 DNA: TGTGCCACCAGTGACTATGGGACAGGGAGGGGAGAGACCCAGTACTTC
CDR3 protein: CATSDYGTGRGETQYF

J gene: TRBJ2-1
clone size: -
V gene: TRBV21-1
D gene: -
CDR3 DNA: TGTGCCAGCAGCAAAGAACAGCGAACGGGATATCGCAATGAGCAGTTCTTC
CDR3 protein: CASSKEQRTGYRNEQFF

J gene: TRBJ2-1
clone size: once
V gene: TRBV5-1
D gene: TRBD1
CDR3 DNA: TGCGCCAGCAGCTTGAGGGTGGCTCAGGGGGATCAGTTCTTC
CDR3 protein: CASSLRVAQGDQFF

J gene: TRBJ1-1
clone size: -
V gene: TRBV7-9
D gene: -
CDR3 DNA: TGTGCCAGCACCTCTGTCGGGGGGGCTGGCACTGAAGCTTTCTTT
CDR3 protein: CASTSVGGAGTEAFF

J gene: TRBJ2-7
clone size: -
V gene: TRBV6-2/TRBV6-3
D gene: TRBD2
CDR3 DNA: TGTGCCAGCAGCCACGGGACTAGCGGGGCCTACGAGCAGTACTTC
CDR3 protein: CASSHGTSGAYEQYF

J gene: TRBJ2-1
clone size: -
V gene: TRBV10-3
D gene: TRBD1
CDR3 DNA: TGTGCCATCAGTGAGGGGACAGGGAGGGTCAATGAGCAGTTCTTC
CDR3 protein: CAISEGTGRVNEQFF

J gene: TRBJ1-2
clone size: -
V gene: TRBV10-3
D gene: -
CDR3 DNA: TGTGCCATCAGTGAATTCACAGGGCCTAACTATGGCTACACCTTC
CDR3 protein: CAISEFTGPNYGYTF

J gene: TRBJ2-7
clone size: -
V gene: TRBV7-9
D gene: TRBD2
CDR3 DNA: TGTGCCAGCAGCTTAGTAGGACTAGGCAGCGAGCAGTACTTC
CDR3 protein: CASSLVGLGSEQYF

J gene: TRBJ1-1
clone size: -
V gene: TRBV30
D gene: -
CDR3 DNA: TGTGCCTGGAGTGGGCAGGGTTGGACTGAAGCTTTCTTT
CDR3 protein: CAWSGQGWTEAFF

J gene: TRBJ2-3
clone size: once
V gene: TRBV3-1/TRBV3-2
D gene: -
CDR3 DNA: TGTGCCAGCAGAGACTATAGCACAGATACGCAGTATTTT
CDR3 protein: CASRDYSTDTQYF

J gene: TRBJ2-1
clone size: -
V gene: TRBV6-2/TRBV6-3
D gene: -
CDR3 DNA: TGTGCCAGCAGTTATCGGGGGACGGAGCAGTTCTTC
CDR3 protein: CASSYRGTEQFF

J gene: TRBJ1-1
clone size: -
V gene: TRBV5-6
D gene: -
CDR3 DNA: TGTGCCAGCAGCTTAGGGGTTGCGGACACTGAAGCTTTCTTT
CDR3 protein: CASSLGVADTEAFF

J gene: TRBJ2-7
clone size: -
V gene: TRBV7-2
D gene: TRBD2
CDR3 DNA: TGTGCCAGCAGACGAAGCGGGAGGGTTGGCGAGCAGTACTTC
CDR3 protein: CASRRSGRVGEQYF

J gene: TRBJ2-5
clone size: once
V gene: TRBV6-6
D gene: TRBD1
CDR3 DNA: TGTGCCAGCAGTACAGGGGGCGCCGAGGAGACCCAGTACTTC
CDR3 protein: CASSTGGAEETQYF

J gene: TRBJ2-7
clone size: -
V gene: TRBV20-1
D gene: TRBD2
CDR3 DNA: TGCAGTGCTAGTGGGGGACTAGCGGGGGGCTACGAGCAGTACTTC
CDR3 protein: CSASGGLAGGYEQYF

J gene: TRBJ1-4
clone size: -
V gene: TRBV5-1
D gene: -
CDR3 DNA: TGCGCCAGCAGCTTGGGCCAGCGGGCTAATGAAAAACTGTTTTTT
CDR3 protein: CASSLGQRANEKLFF